This T cell receptor (beta chain) derives from a study of cytomegalovirus exposure and HLA in healthy donors. Study observations and caveats: As was reported, the classifier diagnosed cytomegalovirus status with high specificity and sensitivity. The authors later linked a missense DCLRE1C variant to TCR beta V- and J-gene trimming. As confirmed in vitro, three CMV-associated chains were specific for CMV antigens.

The PCR ran on 60 Vbeta and 13 Jbeta primers. Produced via immunoSEQ multiplex PCR; TCRdb's table is partial and in-frame only. The sample has 200,000 to 250,000 clones; 85% are singletons. Comment on this clone: What it binds is unknown.

The specimen sequenced was PBMCs. This clonotype originated in a human donor in good health.

CDR3 loop: CASSYSSGSFSEQYF. The CDR3 DNA follows: TGTGCCAGCAGCTATTCTAGCGGGAGTTTCTCCGAGCAGTACTTC. The J gene is TRBJ2-7, the V gene TRBV11-2, with 10 bases fitting TRBD2. Germline V gives CDR1 SGHAT, CDR2 FQNNGV. This CDR3 has 15 amino acids. J lost 6 bases, V lost 4 bases, and 9 bases had no gene match.